The present T cell receptor beta chain was sequenced within a study of PD-1 blockade in classical Hodgkin lymphoma. TCRdb's copy holds only in-frame clones and misses some; the assay was immunoSEQ multiplex PCR. This table has tens of thousands of clones, more than 75% appearing once. Described time point: newly diagnosed, previously untreated cHL patient sample. V was clipped by 4 bases and J by 4 bases; unmatched bases: 7. The CDR3 sequence is 14 residues long. Germline V lookup: CDR1 SGHNT, CDR2 YYREEE (reference sequence). The sequenced material came from peripheral blood mononuclear cells (PBMCs). The V and J genes are TRBV5-4 and TRBJ1-2, with 7 nucleotides matching TRBD1. This sequence was found in a human donor with classical Hodgkin lymphoma. The chain's CDR3 is CASSTGDRVYGYTF. CDR3 nucleotide sequence: TGTGCCAGCAGCACCGGTGACAGGGTCTATGGCTACACCTTC.